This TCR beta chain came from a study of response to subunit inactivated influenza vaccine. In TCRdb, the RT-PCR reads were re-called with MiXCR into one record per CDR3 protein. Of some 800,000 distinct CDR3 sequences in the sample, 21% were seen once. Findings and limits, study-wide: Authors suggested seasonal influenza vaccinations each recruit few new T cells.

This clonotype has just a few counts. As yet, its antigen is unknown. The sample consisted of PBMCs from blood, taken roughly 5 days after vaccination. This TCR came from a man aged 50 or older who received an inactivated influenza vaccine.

CDR3 sequence reads: CASSQDSGRAYNEQFF. The CDR3 coding sequence is TGTGCCAGCAGCCAAGATAGCGGGAGGGCCTACAATGAGCAGTTCTTC. V and J are TRBV4-2 and TRBJ2-1, with 11 bases lining up with TRBD2. J was trimmed by 2 bases and V by 0 bases; bases with no gene match: 0. This CDR3 spans 16 amino acids. Looked up from germline, CDR1 is LGHNA and CDR2 is YNFKEQ.